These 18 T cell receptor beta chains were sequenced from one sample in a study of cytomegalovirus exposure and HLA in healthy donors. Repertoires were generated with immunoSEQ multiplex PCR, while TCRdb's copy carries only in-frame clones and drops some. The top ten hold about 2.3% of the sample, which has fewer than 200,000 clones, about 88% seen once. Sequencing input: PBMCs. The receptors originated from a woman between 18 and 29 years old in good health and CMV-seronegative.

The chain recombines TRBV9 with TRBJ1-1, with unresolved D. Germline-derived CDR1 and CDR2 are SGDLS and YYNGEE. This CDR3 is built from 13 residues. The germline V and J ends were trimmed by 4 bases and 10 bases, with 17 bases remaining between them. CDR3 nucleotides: TGTGCCAGCAGCCCCCCCTTGAAGACGGGAGCTTTCTTT. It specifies CASSPPLKTGAFF.

This CDR3 is CASSRGTVSHQPQHF. The CDR3 DNA reads TGCGCCAGCAGCCGGGGGACAGTATCACATCAGCCCCAGCATTTT. J is TRBJ1-5 and V is TRBV4-1, with 7 bases lining up with TRBD1. After removal of 4 bases from V and 5 bases from J, the junction contained 8 bases not matched to a gene. The CDR3 has 15 residues. CDR1 is MGHRA and CDR2 is YSYEKL in the germline V gene.

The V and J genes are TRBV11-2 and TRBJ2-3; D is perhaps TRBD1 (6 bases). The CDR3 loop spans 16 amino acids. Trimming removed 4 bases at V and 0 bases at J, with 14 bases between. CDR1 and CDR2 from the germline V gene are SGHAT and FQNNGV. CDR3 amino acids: CASSSLGGRSTDTQYF. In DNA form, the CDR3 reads TGTGCCAGCAGCTCCTTAGGGGGTAGGAGCACAGATACGCAGTATTTT.

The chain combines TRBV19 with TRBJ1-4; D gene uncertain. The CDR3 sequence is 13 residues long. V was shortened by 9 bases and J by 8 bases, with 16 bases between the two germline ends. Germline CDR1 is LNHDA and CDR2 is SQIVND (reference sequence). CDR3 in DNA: TGTGCCAGCAAATCATCGAGTATCGAAAAACTGTTTTTT. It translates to CASKSSSIEKLFF.

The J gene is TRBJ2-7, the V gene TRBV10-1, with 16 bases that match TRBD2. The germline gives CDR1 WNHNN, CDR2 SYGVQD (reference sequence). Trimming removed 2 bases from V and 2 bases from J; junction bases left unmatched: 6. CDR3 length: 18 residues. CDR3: CASSEGGLAGGKPYEQYF. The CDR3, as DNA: TGCGCCAGCAGTGAGGGGGGACTAGCGGGAGGGAAACCCTACGAGCAGTACTTC.

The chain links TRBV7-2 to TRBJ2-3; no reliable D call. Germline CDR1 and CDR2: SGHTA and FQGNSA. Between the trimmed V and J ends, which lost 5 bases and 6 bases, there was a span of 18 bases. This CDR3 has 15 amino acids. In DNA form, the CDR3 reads TGTGCCAGCAGCCTACGGTTCCCCATATCGGATACGCAGTATTTT. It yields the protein CASSLRFPISDTQYF.

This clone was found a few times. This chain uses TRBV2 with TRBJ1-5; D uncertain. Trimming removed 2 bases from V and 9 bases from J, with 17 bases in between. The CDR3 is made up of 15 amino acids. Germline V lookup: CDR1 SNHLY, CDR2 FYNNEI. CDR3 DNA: TGTGCCAGCAGTGAAAGTTTAGAACCGGGGTTGCCCCAGCATTTT. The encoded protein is CASSESLEPGLPQHF.

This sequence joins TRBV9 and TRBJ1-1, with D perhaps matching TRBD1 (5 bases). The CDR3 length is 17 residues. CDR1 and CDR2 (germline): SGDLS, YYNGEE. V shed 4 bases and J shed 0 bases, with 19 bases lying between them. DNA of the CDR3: TGTGCCAGCAGCCTGATTGGGCAGGGAAGGATGAACACTGAAGCTTTCTTT. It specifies CASSLIGQGRMNTEAFF.

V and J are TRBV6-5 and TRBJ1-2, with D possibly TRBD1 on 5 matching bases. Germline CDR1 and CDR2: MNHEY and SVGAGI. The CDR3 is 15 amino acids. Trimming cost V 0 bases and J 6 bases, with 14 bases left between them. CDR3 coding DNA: TGTGCCAGCAGTTACTCGTTGGGAGGGGCTGATGGCTACACCTTC. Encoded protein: CASSYSLGGADGYTF.

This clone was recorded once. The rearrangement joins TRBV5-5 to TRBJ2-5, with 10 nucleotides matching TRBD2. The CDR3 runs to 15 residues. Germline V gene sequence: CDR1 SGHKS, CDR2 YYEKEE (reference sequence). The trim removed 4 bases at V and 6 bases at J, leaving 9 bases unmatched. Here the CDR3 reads CASSLPLAGVKTQYF. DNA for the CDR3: TGTGCCAGCAGCCTCCCGCTAGCGGGAGTGAAGACCCAGTACTTC.

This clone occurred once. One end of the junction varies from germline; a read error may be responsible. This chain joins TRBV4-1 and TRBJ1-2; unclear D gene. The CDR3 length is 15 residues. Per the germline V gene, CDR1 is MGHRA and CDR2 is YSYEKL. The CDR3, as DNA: TGCGCCAGCAGCCAAGATCGAATCCCTAAGTATGGCTACACCTTC. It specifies CASSQDRIPKYGYTF.

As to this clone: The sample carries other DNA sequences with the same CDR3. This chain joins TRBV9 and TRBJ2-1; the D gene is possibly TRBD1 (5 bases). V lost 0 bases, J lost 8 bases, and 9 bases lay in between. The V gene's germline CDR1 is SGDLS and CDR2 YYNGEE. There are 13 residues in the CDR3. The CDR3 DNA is TGTGCCAGCAGCGTAGCAGGGAAGGATGAGCAGTTCTTC. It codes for CASSVAGKDEQFF.

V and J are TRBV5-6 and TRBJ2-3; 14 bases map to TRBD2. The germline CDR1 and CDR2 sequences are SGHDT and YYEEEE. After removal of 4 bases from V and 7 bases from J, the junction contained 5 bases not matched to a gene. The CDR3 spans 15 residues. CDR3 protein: CASSETSGGEYTQYF. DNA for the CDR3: TGTGCCAGCAGCGAGACTAGCGGGGGGGAATATACGCAGTATTTT.

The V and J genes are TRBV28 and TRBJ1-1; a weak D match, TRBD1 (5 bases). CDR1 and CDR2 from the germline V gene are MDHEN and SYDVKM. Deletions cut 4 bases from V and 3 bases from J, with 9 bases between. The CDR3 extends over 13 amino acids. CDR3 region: CASSSAGYTEAFF. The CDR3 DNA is TGTGCCAGCAGTTCCGCAGGGTACACTGAAGCTTTCTTT. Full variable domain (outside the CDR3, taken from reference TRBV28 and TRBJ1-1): DVKVTQSSRYLVKRTGEKVFLECVQDMDHENMFWYRQDPGLGLRLIYFSYDVKMKEKGDIPEGYSVSREKKERFSLILESASTNQTSMYLCASSSAGYTEAFFGQGTRLTVV.

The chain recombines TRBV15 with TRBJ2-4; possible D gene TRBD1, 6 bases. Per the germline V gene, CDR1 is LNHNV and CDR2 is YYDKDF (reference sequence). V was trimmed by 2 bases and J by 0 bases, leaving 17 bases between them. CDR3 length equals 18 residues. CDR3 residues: CATSRPHRAPLAKNIQYF. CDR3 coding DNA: TGTGCCACCAGCAGACCACACAGGGCCCCTTTAGCCAAAAACATTCAGTACTTC.

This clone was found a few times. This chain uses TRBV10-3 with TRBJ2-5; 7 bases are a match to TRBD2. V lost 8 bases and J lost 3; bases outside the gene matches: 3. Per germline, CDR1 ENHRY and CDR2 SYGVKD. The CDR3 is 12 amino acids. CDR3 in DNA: TGTGCCATCGGACGGGAGGAAGAGACCCAGTACTTC. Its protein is CAIGREEETQYF.

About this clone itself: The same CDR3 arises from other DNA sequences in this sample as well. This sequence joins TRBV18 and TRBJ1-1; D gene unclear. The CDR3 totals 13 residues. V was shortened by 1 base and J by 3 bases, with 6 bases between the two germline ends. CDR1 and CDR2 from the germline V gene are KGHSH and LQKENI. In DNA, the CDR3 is TGTGCCAGCTCACCACGGGGAGACACTGAAGCTTTCTTT. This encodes CASSPRGDTEAFF.

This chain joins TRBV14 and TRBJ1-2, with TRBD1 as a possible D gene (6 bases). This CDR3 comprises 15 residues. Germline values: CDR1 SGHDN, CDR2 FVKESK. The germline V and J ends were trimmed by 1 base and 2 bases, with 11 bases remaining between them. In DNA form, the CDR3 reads TGTGCCAGCAGCCAAGGACAGGCCCGCAACTATGGCTACACCTTC. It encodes CASSQGQARNYGYTF.